Listed here are 6 T cell receptor beta chains from one sample, sequenced in a study of blood T cell repertoires in COVID-19. Assay used: immunoSEQ multiplex PCR; TCRdb lists only in-frame clones, some missing. Of about 180,000 clones listed, 80% to 90% are singletons. The specimen sequenced was peripheral blood. All receptors derive from a man aged 55 to 69 with acute or convalescent COVID-19.

The V gene is TRBV19, the J gene TRBJ1-6, with a possible D match to TRBD1 (5 bases). The CDR3 has 17 amino acids. Germline V CDR1 and CDR2: LNHDA, SQIVND (reference sequence). Trimming shortened V by 8 bases and J by 5 bases, and 22 bases separated the two germline ends. The CDR3 is CASGRGGTGGDNSPLHF. The CDR3 coding sequence is TGTGCCAGTGGACGTGGGGGGACGGGCGGGGATAATTCACCCCTCCACTTT.

This chain uses TRBV7-9 with TRBJ2-7; 7 bases are a match to TRBD1. V trimming: 4 bases; J trimming: 3 bases; junction bases outside the gene matches: 9. The CDR3 has 15 residues. Per germline, CDR1 SEHNR and CDR2 FQNEAQ (reference sequence). The CDR3 protein is CASSSDRPYFYEQYF. In DNA form, the CDR3 reads TGTGCCAGCAGCTCGGACAGGCCTTACTTCTACGAGCAGTACTTC.

The chain employs TRBV11-2 and TRBJ2-3, with 9 bases matching TRBD2. Looked up from germline, CDR1 is SGHAT and CDR2 is FQNNGV. The length of the CDR3 is 18 residues. V lost 1 base and J lost 1; bases outside the gene matches: 9. In DNA form, the CDR3 reads TGTGCCAGCAGCTTAGGCAGTAGCGGGAGTGGGGGCACAGATACGCAGTATTTT. The encoded protein is CASSLGSSGSGGTDTQYF.

This clone was seen a handful of times. V is TRBV11-2 and J is TRBJ2-1; 7 bases are a match to TRBD1. Trimming removed 6 bases from V and 5 bases from J; junction bases left unmatched: 4. CDR3 length: 13 residues. The germline V gene encodes CDR1 SGHAT and CDR2 FQNNGV. This chain's CDR3 is CASRPTGDNEQFF. The CDR3 DNA reads as TGTGCCAGCAGGCCAACAGGGGACAATGAGCAGTTCTTC.

This clone was observed a single time. This chain connects TRBV4-3 to TRBJ1-1, with D possibly matching TRBD1 (6 bases). This CDR3 has 19 residues. Germline V gene sequence: CDR1 LGHNA, CDR2 YSLEER. The V end lost 1 base, the J end lost 4 bases, and 25 bases lay between the germline ends. CDR3 protein: CASSQVIVRGAGGGTEAFF. The DNA for the CDR3 is TGCGCCAGCAGCCAAGTGATCGTCCGGGGCGCGGGAGGGGGCACTGAAGCTTTCTTT.

The chain employs TRBV7-6 and TRBJ2-3; weak D call: TRBD2 (6 bases). This CDR3 contains 14 residues. Germline V gene sequence: CDR1 SGHVS, CDR2 FNYEAQ. V was trimmed by 5 bases and J by 1 base, leaving 10 bases between them. The CDR3 protein is CASSRKRGTDTQYF. CDR3 DNA: TGTGCCAGCAGCAGGAAGCGGGGCACAGATACGCAGTATTTT.